Listed below are T cell receptor beta chains from one sample, sequenced in a study of PD-1 blockade in classical Hodgkin lymphoma. Libraries were prepared by immunoSEQ multiplex PCR; TCRdb keeps only in-frame clonotypes and omits some of them. The repertoire holds 46,000 or so clones, with around 82% as singletons. The sequences come from peripheral blood mononuclear cells (PBMCs), collected before the second cycle of nivolumab. These receptors were taken from a human donor with classical Hodgkin lymphoma. Both conserved end residues are part of each CDR3. D genes are given only for firm matches. Clone size appears in some rows only: once, few, many, or a class for an expanded clone.

D	J	size	V	DNA	CDR3
TRBD1	TRBJ1-1	few	TRBV25-1	TGTGCCAGCAGTGGGCTAAGGACAGGGGTTTGGAACACTGAAGCTTTCTTT	CASSGLRTGVWNTEAFF
TRBD2	TRBJ2-5	.	TRBV7-6	TGTGCCAGCAGCTCGACTAGCGGGGGGCTAGAGACCCAGTACTTC	CASSSTSGGLETQYF
.	TRBJ1-4	.	TRBV7-2	TGTGCCAGCAGCCCCGGGACGGCAACTAATGAAAAACTGTTTTTT	CASSPGTATNEKLFF
TRBD1	TRBJ1-1	.	TRBV5-1	TGCGCCAGCAGCTCAGGACAGGGGAACACTGAAGCTTTCTTT	CASSSGQGNTEAFF
.	TRBJ1-2	few	TRBV30	TGTGCCTGGAGTTCACTATATGGCTACACCTTC	CAWSSLYGYTF
TRBD2	TRBJ2-5	few	TRBV7-2	TGTGCCAGCAGCTTAGGAGCCCCTAGCGGGCAAGAGACCCAGTACTTC	CASSLGAPSGQETQYF
.	TRBJ1-2	.	TRBV7-9	TGTGCCAGCACCCTCGAAAGGCGACCGGCGAACTATGGCTACACCTTC	CASTLERRPANYGYTF
TRBD2	TRBJ2-7	.	TRBV30	TGTGCCTGGAGTAAGGGGGGACTAGCAAGTGGCGAGCAGTACTTC	CAWSKGGLASGEQYF
.	TRBJ1-1	.	TRBV5-6	TGTGCCAGCAGCTCCGGCCGGGGTGCGGAGAACACTGAAGCTTTCTTT	CASSSGRGAENTEAFF
.	TRBJ2-2	.	TRBV28	TGTGCCAGCAGTTTTCAGGGATACACCGGGGAGCTGTTTTTT	CASSFQGYTGELFF
.	TRBJ2-6	.	TRBV29-1	TGCAGCGTGGATCAGACAAACTCTGGGGCCAACGTCCTGACTTTC	CSVDQTNSGANVLTF
.	TRBJ2-5	.	TRBV5-1	TGCGCCAGCAGCTTAGTTGGGGGAGAGACCCAGTACTTC	CASSLVGGETQYF
.	TRBJ2-7	.	TRBV7-2	TGTGCCAGCAGCTCCTCTGGACAGCCCTCCTACGAGCAGTACTTC	CASSSSGQPSYEQYF
.	TRBJ2-1	.	TRBV7-9	TGTGCCAGCAGCTTAAGCGGTACAACGGATGAGCAGTTCTTC	CASSLSGTTDEQFF
TRBD2	TRBJ2-1	.	TRBV9	TGTGCCAGCAGCGGCATTGGGGGGACTAGCTCCACCAATGAGCAGTTCTTC	CASSGIGGTSSTNEQFF
.	TRBJ2-1	.	TRBV29-1	TGCAGCGTTGCACCGTACAATGAGCAGTTCTTC	CSVAPYNEQFF
TRBD2	TRBJ2-3	.	TRBV28	TGTGCCAGCAGTAGCGGGGGGGCCGCAGGGGATACGCAGTATTTT	CASSSGGAAGDTQYF
.	TRBJ1-2	.	TRBV5-4	TGTGCCAGCAGCCCCACGGGGGGGGGCTATGGCTACACCTTC	CASSPTGGGYGYTF
.	TRBJ2-7	.	TRBV9	TGTGCCAGCAGCCCCAACCTCTACAGCTACGAGCAGTACTTC	CASSPNLYSYEQYF
TRBD1	TRBJ2-1	.	TRBV5-1	TGCGCCAGCAGCTTGGCTGGGACAGAGTGGAATGAGCAGTTCTTC	CASSLAGTEWNEQFF
.	TRBJ2-1	.	TRBV1	TGCACCAGCAGCCAAGATCTCCAAGCGGGAGGTAGGTCTTTTGCGCCCTACAATGAGCAGTTCTTC	CTSSQDLQAGGRSFAPYNEQFF
TRBD1	TRBJ2-7	.	TRBV7-3	TGTGCCAGCAGCCCTGGGACAGACTACGAGCAGTACTTC	CASSPGTDYEQYF
.	TRBJ1-4	few	TRBV6-1	TGTGCCAGCAGTGAGGGGACCCGGCTCAATGAAAAACTGTTTTTT	CASSEGTRLNEKLFF
TRBD2	TRBJ2-1	once	TRBV27	TGTGCCAGCAGTTCAATGAGTAGCGGGAGGGCCGGTAATGAGCAGTTCTTC	CASSSMSSGRAGNEQFF
.	TRBJ2-3	.	TRBV5-1	TGCGCCAGCAGCCCACGACTTGGTGCAGATACGCAGTATTTT	CASSPRLGADTQYF
TRBD2	TRBJ2-7	.	TRBV13	TGTGCCAGCACCCGGGAGGGCCTTGAGTACGAGCAGTACTTC	CASTREGLEYEQYF
TRBD1	TRBJ1-4	.	TRBV7-9	TGTGCCAGCAGTCGGGACAGGTCAACTAATGAAAAACTGTTTTTT	CASSRDRSTNEKLFF
.	TRBJ2-7	.	TRBV6-5	TGTGCCAGCAGTTACTCGTGGGGGGAGCCCTACGAGCAGTACTTC	CASSYSWGEPYEQYF
.	TRBJ1-3	.	TRBV19	TGTGCCAGTAGTGCTAGGGGAAACACCATATATTTT	CASSARGNTIYF
.	TRBJ1-2	.	TRBV6-1	TGTGCCAGCAGTGAACGGCAGAGAACCTATGGCTACACCTTC	CASSERQRTYGYTF
TRBD2	TRBJ2-7	.	TRBV11-2	TGTGCCAGCAGGGGGGGGAACTCGGTGGAGGAGCAGTACTTC	CASRGGNSVEEQYF
TRBD2	TRBJ2-2	few	TRBV10-3	TGTGCCATCAGTGAGCGGACTAGCGGAGAGGGCGGGGAGCTGTTTTTT	CAISERTSGEGGELFF
.	TRBJ2-3	.	TRBV29-1	TGCAGCGTTCTAAAAACATATACGCAGTATTTT	CSVLKTYTQYF
TRBD1	TRBJ1-1	.	TRBV5-8	TGTGCCAGCAGTTTCGACAGGGGGCGAAGAACTGAAGCTTTCTTT	CASSFDRGRRTEAFF
.	TRBJ2-7	few	TRBV21-1	TGTGCCAGCAGCAAACCTAGTCCGGGACTCCCATACGGCAGCCACGAGCAGTACTTC	CASSKPSPGLPYGSHEQYF
TRBD2	TRBJ2-7	.	TRBV7-2	TGTGCCAGCAGCCGTAGCGGGGGAGCAGACTACGAGCAGTACTTC	CASSRSGGADYEQYF